Here is one T cell receptor (beta chain) with its context. Its antigen remains unidentified. The data derive from a study of cytomegalovirus exposure and HLA in healthy donors. Regarding the study as a whole: The dataset shows that most TCR sequences were rare, while some public TCRs occurred in many donors. Reported performance of the classifier showed diagnosis of cytomegalovirus status with high specificity and sensitivity. Cytomegalovirus-associated status was assigned to some 180 TCR beta chains. A subsequent analysis found that TCR clusters from the first cohort also tended to co-occur in the approximately 130 validation repertoires, with under 95% of cluster scores above 0.

Produced via immunoSEQ multiplex PCR; TCRdb's table is partial and in-frame only. Here the sample spans some 150,000 clones, roughly 84% being singletons. This CDR3 is 15 amino acids long. V gave up 1 base and J gave up 3 bases; unmatched junction bases: 6. Germline values: CDR1 SGHAT, CDR2 FQNNGV. Sequenced: PBMCs. The chain recombines TRBV11-2 with TRBJ2-7; 7 bases match TRBD1. This TCR derives from a human donor in good health. The CDR3 bases are TGTGCCAGCAGCTTAGGGGACAGACCCTTCTACGAGCAGTACTTC. Translated: CASSLGDRPFYEQYF.